This entry lists 14 T cell receptor beta chains sequenced from one sample in a study of blood T cell repertoires in COVID-19. The method was immunoSEQ multiplex PCR; TCRdb's version includes in-frame clones alone and lacks a portion of them. This sample has approximately 170,000 clones, with approximately 86% found just once. Source material: peripheral blood. These receptors were taken from a woman aged 80 or over with COVID-19, enrolled during active disease.

The V gene is TRBV6-5, the J gene TRBJ1-6; perhaps TRBD1 as D (6 bases). The length of the CDR3 is 16 residues. The germline gives CDR1 MNHEY, CDR2 SVGAGI. The ends were cut back, 0 bases at V and 5 bases at J, with 11 bases in the middle. In DNA form, the CDR3 reads TGTGCCAGCAGTTACTCTTTCGGACAGAATAATTCACCCCTCCACTTT. Protein product: CASSYSFGQNNSPLHF.

The chain is built from TRBV7-9 and TRBJ2-1, with TRBD2 matching 9 bases. J was trimmed by 6 bases and V by 3 bases; bases with no gene match: 6. The germline V gene has CDR1 SEHNR and CDR2 FQNEAQ (reference sequence). The CDR3 covers 15 residues. CDR3 DNA: TGTGCCAGCAGCTTTAGTAGCGGGAGTTTCAATGAGCAGTTCTTC. Residues: CASSFSSGSFNEQFF.

The table lists this clone with a few counts. This chain joins TRBV18 and TRBJ1-3, with D hard to call. Germline assignment: CDR1 KGHSH and CDR2 LQKENI. This CDR3 spans 16 amino acids. V was shortened by 0 bases and J by 0 bases, with 9 bases between the two germline ends. CDR3 protein: CASSPPVGSSGNTIYF. The CDR3, as DNA: TGTGCCAGCTCACCACCGGTCGGGTCCTCTGGAAACACCATATATTTT.

This chain uses TRBV3-1 (or the pseudogene TRBV3-2) with TRBJ1-1; 8 nucleotides align to TRBD1. V lost 4 bases and J lost 0; bases outside the gene matches: 7. The CDR3 loop spans 16 amino acids. The germline gives CDR1 LGHDT, CDR2 YNNKEL (reference sequence). CDR3 DNA: TGTGCCAGCAGCCTGTCCGGGACAGGTATGAACACTGAAGCTTTCTTT. Residues: CASSLSGTGMNTEAFF.

This clone was recorded only once. The chain combines TRBV18 with TRBJ2-7, with D possibly being TRBD2 (5 bases). This CDR3 contains 13 residues. V lost 3 bases, J lost 7 bases, and 13 bases lay in between. Looked up from germline, CDR1 is KGHSH and CDR2 is LQKENI. CDR3 region: CASSPSGMREQYF. CDR3 sequence (DNA): TGTGCCAGCTCACCTTCGGGAATGCGAGAGCAGTACTTC.

Turning to this clone: At the DNA level, this CDR3 is encoded by other sequences in the same sample as well. The chain recombines TRBV7-2 with TRBJ1-2, with TRBD1 as a possible D gene (6 bases). Between the trimmed V and J ends, which lost 2 bases and 4 bases, there was a span of 14 bases. The CDR3 is 15 amino acids. Germline V CDR1 and CDR2: SGHTA, FQGNSA. CDR3 DNA: TGTGCCAGCAGCTTAAGCACAGGGCCCGGCTATGGCTACACCTTC. This gives the protein CASSLSTGPGYGYTF.

V is TRBV5-4 and J is TRBJ2-1; tentatively, D is TRBD1 (6 bases). V was shortened by 9 bases and J by 5 bases, with 18 bases between the two germline ends. Per germline, CDR1 SGHNT and CDR2 YYREEE (reference sequence). The CDR3 is made up of 14 amino acids. CDR3 nucleotide sequence: TGTGCCACATCTCTACAGGGTCGGGACAATGAGCAGTTCTTC. This codes for CATSLQGRDNEQFF.

The rearrangement uses TRBV7-9 and TRBJ1-3; D not resolved. Germline V gene data show CDR1 as SEHNR and CDR2 as FQNEAQ (reference sequence). V was pared by 7 bases and J by 2 bases, with 24 bases between. This CDR3 spans 18 amino acids. CDR3 protein: CASIPPYPSVEAGNTIYF. The CDR3 DNA reads TGTGCCAGCATTCCTCCTTATCCCTCCGTAGAGGCTGGAAACACCATATATTTT.

This sequence joins TRBV9 and TRBJ2-7; 9 bases fit TRBD2. CDR1 is SGDLS and CDR2 is YYNGEE in the germline V gene. The CDR3 sequence is 16 residues long. V lost 4 bases to trimming and J lost 2 bases; unmatched junction nucleotides: 10. DNA of the CDR3: TGTGCCAGCAGCCCAGAGAAAGCTAGCGGGACCTACGAGCAGTACTTC. Translated: CASSPEKASGTYEQYF.

The J gene is TRBJ1-4, the V gene TRBV5-4; D call uncertain. This CDR3 contains 15 residues. Germline CDR1 is SGHNT and CDR2 is YYREEE (reference sequence). Trimming removed 1 base at V and 2 bases at J, with 9 bases between. The CDR3 sequence is CASSLRQVTNEKLFF. Written as DNA, the CDR3 is TGTGCCAGCAGCTTGCGGCAGGTTACTAATGAAAAACTGTTTTTT.

V usage is TRBV3-1 (or the pseudogene TRBV3-2) and J usage is TRBJ2-7; a weak D match, TRBD1 (6 bases). V was clipped by 2 bases and J by 0 bases, with 11 bases between them. CDR3 length: 15 residues. Germline CDR1 reads LGHDT; CDR2 reads YNNKEL (reference sequence). CDR3 in amino acids: CASSQTGTPSYEQYF. The CDR3 DNA reads as TGTGCCAGCAGCCAAACCGGGACACCCTCCTACGAGCAGTACTTC.

The rearrangement uses TRBV7-3 and TRBJ2-1; 8 nucleotides agree with TRBD1. The germline V gene encodes CDR1 SGHTA and CDR2 FQGTGA. The junction had 6 bases not matched to a gene; V was cut back by 2 bases and J by 6 bases. The CDR3 consists of 15 residues. The CDR3 here is CASSLSPGGSNEQFF. CDR3 coding DNA: TGTGCCAGCAGCTTATCGCCAGGGGGCAGCAATGAGCAGTTCTTC.

For this clone: At the DNA level, this CDR3 is encoded by other sequences in the same sample as well. The chain joins TRBV5-1 to TRBJ1-1; D not certain. V gave up 0 bases and J gave up 2 bases, with 8 bases separating them. This CDR3 region has 14 residues. In germline, CDR1 is SGHRS, CDR2 YFSETQ. CDR3 coding DNA: TGCGCCAGCAGCTTGGGGGCCAGTAACACTGAAGCTTTCTTT. It specifies CASSLGASNTEAFF.

V and J are TRBV7-2 and TRBJ1-2; no definite D call. CDR3 length: 13 residues. Looked up from germline, CDR1 is SGHTA and CDR2 is FQGNSA. The V end was cut by 0 bases, the J end by 5 bases, with 7 bases between. The CDR3 DNA sequence: TGTGCCAGCAGCTTAGCGCGAACGTATGGCTACACCTTC. It codes for CASSLARTYGYTF.